This paragraph reports one T cell receptor (beta chain). As originally analysed: Samples ranged from roughly 23,224 to 690,600 TCRs, with a median of 95,638. TCRdb ran MiXCR on the RACE reads and lists one entry per CDR3 protein. These V and J calls derive from TCRdb rather than the authors' analysis. The sample holds roughly 200,000 distinct CDR3 sequences, 20% to 25% seen once. The data stem from a study of human T cells and chemical hapten exposure. Study background: Sensitization involved placing 2% DPC onto a 2 cm by 2 cm region of upper inner arm skin.

As to time point: patch test 1, 2 weeks after DPC sensitization. Regarding treatment: therapeutic diphenylcyclopropenone sensitization with weekly scalp DPC. Blood collection happened ahead of applying each patch test. Those who donated were patients with alopecia, 18 to 70 years of age, and suitable for DPC. V lost 6 bases to trimming and J lost 8 bases, with 10 bases between them. This CDR3 contains 10 residues. Germline V gene sequence: CDR1 SQVTM, CDR2 ANQGSEA. The chain recombines TRBV29-1 with TRBJ1-2; no definite D call. The clonotype comes from a woman between 50 and 59 years old with alopecia areata. Some clones in this sample may be carry-over from other donors' samples. The sample was whole blood, taken in connection with sensitization to the hapten diphenylcyclopropenone (DPC). DNA for the CDR3: TGCAGCGTAGCACAGCCCGGCTACACCTTC. Translation gives CSVAQPGYTF.